Presented here are 10 T cell receptor beta chains from one specimen sequenced in a study of shared clonotypes between healthy human individuals. Data came from immunoSEQ multiplex PCR; TCRdb stores just in-frame clones and leaves some out. This table has around 2.3 million clones, around 95% appearing once. The sequenced material came from naive CD4+ T cells sorted from blood. Described subset: CD45RA+ positively selected. These receptor sequences come from a man aged 18 to 30 in good health.

V is TRBV7-9 and J is TRBJ2-2; unclear D gene. CDR1 is SEHNR and CDR2 is FQNEAQ in the germline V gene (reference sequence). V was shortened by 3 bases and J by 4 bases, with 9 bases between the two germline ends. The CDR3 is made up of 14 amino acids. The CDR3 DNA reads TGTGCCAGCAGCTTTCTCCGAACCACCGGGGAGCTGTTTTTT. This sequence encodes CASSFLRTTGELFF.

The chain uses TRBV11-2 and TRBJ1-2, with TRBD1 matching 7 bases. CDR1 and CDR2 (germline): SGHAT, FQNNGV. V trimming: 5 bases; J trimming: 8 bases; junction bases outside the gene matches: 8. This CDR3 has 13 residues. This chain's CDR3 is CASSATGVEGYTF. The CDR3 region has the DNA TGTGCCAGCAGCGCCACAGGGGTGGAGGGCTACACCTTC.

This clone was recorded once. V and J are TRBV11-3 and TRBJ2-1, with D possibly TRBD2 on 6 matching bases. The V gene lost 1 base and the J gene lost 5 bases, with 9 bases spanning the gap. This CDR3 spans 14 amino acids. Per germline, CDR1 SGHNT and CDR2 YENEEA. The CDR3 loop is CASSLGGVDNEQFF. In nucleotides, the CDR3 is TGTGCCAGCAGCTTAGGGGGGGTGGACAATGAGCAGTTCTTC.

The rearrangement links TRBV6-5 to TRBJ2-3; D not certain. Trimming stripped 7 bases from V and 3 bases from J, with 17 bases between. Germline V CDR1 and CDR2: MNHEY, SVGAGI. This CDR3 is 15 amino acids long. CDR3 loop: CASKAEPISTDTQYF. The CDR3 nucleotides are TGTGCCAGCAAGGCAGAGCCCATCTCAACAGATACGCAGTATTTT.

This rearrangement joins TRBV5-1 to TRBJ2-3; D gene uncertain. Germline lookup yields CDR1 SGHRS and CDR2 YFSETQ. The CDR3 is made up of 14 amino acids. The germline V and J ends were trimmed by 4 bases and 0 bases, with 9 bases remaining between them. CDR3 DNA: TGCGCCAGCAGCGGATTCGTGAGCACAGATACGCAGTATTTT. Protein: CASSGFVSTDTQYF.

The gene calls are TRBV30 and TRBJ2-6; D remains unclear. Germline values: CDR1 GTSNPN, CDR2 SVGIG (reference sequence). This CDR3 spans 17 amino acids. V shed 5 bases and J shed 1 base, with 18 bases lying between them. CDR3 DNA: TGTGCCTGGGTGGGCGGCAAAATCCCTTCTGGGGCCAACGTCCTGACTTTC. Translation gives CAWVGGKIPSGANVLTF.

As regards this clone: Distinct nucleotide sequences in the sample also encode this CDR3. This CDR3 is CASSPNRETQYF. The CDR3 nucleotides are TGTGCCAGCTCACCAAATCGAGAGACCCAGTACTTC. The chain employs TRBV18 and TRBJ2-5; D remains ambiguous. This CDR3 spans 12 amino acids. CDR1 is KGHSH, CDR2 LQKENI, per germline. Trimming shortened V by 2 bases and J by 4 bases, and 5 bases separated the two germline ends.

The V and J genes are TRBV19 and TRBJ2-7; TRBD1 might be the D (5 bases). Trimming removed 7 bases at V and 4 bases at J, with 17 bases between. The CDR3 extends over 14 amino acids. Germline CDR1 is LNHDA and CDR2 is SQIVND (reference sequence). In DNA, the CDR3 is TGTGCCAGTACCCCAGGACAACAACCTTACGAGCAGTACTTC. Translated: CASTPGQQPYEQYF.

A remark on this clone: The same CDR3 also results from other DNA sequences found in this sample. V usage is TRBV18 and J usage is TRBJ1-1; D is undetermined. This CDR3 has 14 amino acids. V was pared by 3 bases and J by 1 base, with 9 bases between. Germline V gene lookup returns CDR1 KGHSH and CDR2 LQKENI. In DNA form, the CDR3 reads TGTGCCAGCTCACCTCTAGCGAAGAACACTGAAGCTTTCTTT. Protein product: CASSPLAKNTEAFF.

This chain links TRBV5-1 with TRBJ2-2, with a possible D match to TRBD2 (5 bases). This CDR3 is 16 amino acids long. Germline V gene lookup returns CDR1 SGHRS and CDR2 YFSETQ. The V and J ends lost 4 bases and 0 bases respectively, with 13 bases between them. Here the CDR3 DNA reads TGCGCCAGCAGCGGCGCGGGTCGCTCGAACACCGGGGAGCTGTTTTTT. This encodes CASSGAGRSNTGELFF.